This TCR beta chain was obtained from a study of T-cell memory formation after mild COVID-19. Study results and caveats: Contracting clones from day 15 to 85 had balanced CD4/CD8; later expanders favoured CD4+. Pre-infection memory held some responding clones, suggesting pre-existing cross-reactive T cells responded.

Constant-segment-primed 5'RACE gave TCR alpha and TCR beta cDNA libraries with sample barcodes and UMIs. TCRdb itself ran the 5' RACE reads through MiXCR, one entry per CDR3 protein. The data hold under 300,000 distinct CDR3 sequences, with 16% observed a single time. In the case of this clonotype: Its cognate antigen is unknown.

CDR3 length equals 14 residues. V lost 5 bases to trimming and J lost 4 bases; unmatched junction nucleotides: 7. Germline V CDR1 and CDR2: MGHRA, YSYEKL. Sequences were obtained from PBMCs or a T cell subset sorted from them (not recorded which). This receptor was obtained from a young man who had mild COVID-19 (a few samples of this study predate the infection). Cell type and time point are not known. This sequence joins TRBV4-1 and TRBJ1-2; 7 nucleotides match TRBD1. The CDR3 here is CASSSRDSGYGYTF. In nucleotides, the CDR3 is TGCGCCAGCAGCTCCCGGGACAGCGGCTATGGCTACACCTTC.